Sequencing of this T cell receptor (beta chain) was carried out in a study of cytomegalovirus exposure and HLA in healthy donors (dated by TCRdb to between 2016 and 2019). Study-wide context: According to an earlier analysis of several hundred of the donors, 150 million to 200 million T cells yielded 120 million or so unique TCR beta sequences and roughly 280 Gb of sequence data. About 280 gigabases of sequencing data and around 85 million unique TCR sequences made up an early release that covered around 640 HLA-typed donors. Of the roughly 400 genotyped donors, 65% to 90% fell in the genetic ancestry cluster associated with self-reported Caucasian donors. The study was designed to test whether signatures of past pathogen exposure could be identified by cataloging public T cell receptors. The study profiled the T cell repertoires of 550 to 700 subjects by immunosequencing and related them to cytomegalovirus serostatus. In addition to the first cohort of 650 to 750 subjects, a separate validation cohort of 100 to 150 different subjects was used. To predict cytomegalovirus infection status, the study brought together high-throughput TCR immunosequencing, statistical association of individual TCRs with disease status, and machine learning. In a later analysis, previously published TCR beta repertoires from 550 to 700 donors were re-analyzed and high-resolution HLA genotyping was added so that TCR occurrence patterns could be studied. Rather than using new phenotypic data, the later analysis identified candidate immune exposures from TCR beta sequences and from how often those sequences occurred across donors. In an earlier analysis of 587 of the donors, high-throughput TCR beta sequencing was used to judge whether each TCR beta V gene segment behaved as functional or pseudogenic. Donor age, sex, ethnicity and CMV serostatus were collected together with the repertoire data. In a later genetic analysis, genome-wide SNP genotypes for about 55% of the roughly 700 donors were used, and that subset was treated as a discovery cohort. All discovery cohort repertoires had been generated using a single sequencing platform. Both class I and class II loci were covered by HLA typing, at four-digit resolution. The number of typed donors differed by locus: roughly 629-630 for A, B, C, DRB1 and DQB1; about 520 for DQA1; 606 for DPA1; and roughly 490 for DPB1. Because of strong linkage in the cohort, roughly five DR-DQ haplotypes were treated as single units for association and clustering. Across 300 to 400 genotyped donors of the cohort, an average of about 200,000 unique TCR beta nucleotide sequences per donor were sequenced, and 15% to 20% of those sequences were non-productive. What the research found in general, with its limitations: Correlated functional status among segregating V segments might be attributable to linkage disequilibrium, but an unknown experimental factor could not be ruled out. The classifier was reported to diagnose cytomegalovirus status with high specificity and sensitivity in both the original cohort and the validation cohort. In a later analysis, HLA-associated TCR beta chains were found to be more clonally expanded and to have lower generation probabilities than equally common non-associated chains. A later analysis reported that several top co-occurrence clusters appeared linked to parvovirus B19, influenza, CMV and Epstein-Barr virus. Because some donors lacked HLA typing at each locus, the association tests relied only on the typed subset. According to a later analysis, TCR association rates differed among HLA loci, with DRB1 alleles showing the most associated TCRs and HLA-C alleles showing the fewest. A further reported finding was that TCR beta sequences accurately predicted the HLA-A and HLA-B alleles for most subjects in the first cohort. Most CMV-associated TCR beta chains appeared to be HLA-restricted in a later analysis, and the HLA associations seemed to be driven largely by CMV exposure. The authors suggested that the approach could potentially be generalized to other disease states and immunological phenotypes. Only TCR beta chains were sequenced in this cohort, and the absence of alpha or paired-chain data limited detectable features. In a later genetic analysis, fewer N-insertions in productive TCRs were reported among donors in an Asian-associated ancestry cluster than the approximately 670-donor mean. Strong co-occurrence of HLA alleles, especially DR and DQ, made assigning TCR associations to individual alleles difficult. An earlier analysis of 587 of the donors showed that most TCR beta V segments appeared in productive rearrangements either about 87% or about 30% of the time, which broadly matched IMGT annotations. V-gene and J-gene trimming of TCR beta chains was associated with a missense DCLRE1C variant in a later genetic analysis, and the association was replicated in an independent cohort. The only immune exposure information available for the cohort was CMV serostatus. Sequencing depth was assumed to be roughly uniform across donors in the presence/absence analyses, though that assumption may not hold. Across donors, most TCR sequences were observed very rarely, whereas some public TCRs were present in many individuals. A cluster of highly shared sequence variants was judged likely to be a technical artifact of the sequencing pipeline. Because the 87-base-pair reads could not distinguish some IMGT-functional V segments, including TRBV6-2 and TRBV6-3, those segments were excluded. Because counts were too low, some 17 rarely observed V segments, including chromosome 9 orphons, were left out of the earlier analysis of roughly 600 of the donors. The study listed 164 TCR beta chains as associated with cytomegalovirus. A few of the identified cytomegalovirus-associated TCR beta chains were confirmed in vitro to be specific for cytomegalovirus antigens. Specific HLA alleles were associated with 15,000 to 20,000 TCR beta sequences at a false discovery rate of 0.05 in a later analysis.

Points on this clone: Its antigen is unknown. Base qualities are not at hand, and no much larger clone is one base apart.

The cohort comprised some 730 healthy bone marrow donors. All cohort members were sampled while nominally healthy, although unrecorded immune exposures were likely present. The donor tested CMV seronegative, placing the donor among the 352 seronegative members of the cohort. A peripheral blood sample was collected from each donor, and TCR beta sequencing was performed on peripheral blood mononuclear cells. Genomic DNA was extracted from the blood cell samples with the Qiagen DNeasy Blood Extraction Kit. Receptor libraries were prepared by the immunoSEQ multiplex PCR assay. A mixture of 60 forward primers for TCR Vbeta segments and 13 reverse primers for TCR Jbeta segments was used in the multiplex PCR. Amplification of the CDR3 region of rearranged TCR beta genes was performed with a multiplex PCR assay on genomic DNA. The Illumina HiSeq System was used to sequence the amplified TCR beta libraries as 87-base-pair reads. As for the authors' bioinformatics: A later analysis tallied 80 million to 95 million unique TCR beta chains across the 666 repertoires, and approximately 9.9 million of those chains were shared by two or more donors. To remove PCR and sequencing errors, raw reads were error-corrected and collapsed into unique sequences using a nearest-neighbor algorithm that merged closely related sequences. To assign V, D and J gene segments, CDR3 sequences were aligned to IMGT reference sequences. Each retained sequence needed at least a six-nucleotide match to both a V gene segment and a J gene segment. A rearrangement was called productive if the CDR3 had no stop codons and remained in frame with V and J, and every other rearrangement was called non-productive. CDR3 was defined according to IMGT convention as the region running from the second conserved V-encoded cysteine to the conserved J-encoded phenylalanine. In an earlier analysis of more than 550 of the donors, sequences lacking an unambiguous match to a single V gene segment were excluded. An earlier analysis of a few hundred of the donors called V segments functional above 56.7% productive rearrangements and segregating when the between-donor standard deviation exceeded 5%. A statistical classification framework was developed to diagnose cytomegalovirus status using the catalog of TCR beta chain sequences. In a later analysis, TCR nucleotide sequences were compared against IMGT/GENE-DB human TR gene sequences so that V and J genes could be assigned. Using the TCRdist pipeline, a later analysis assigned CDR3 sequences along with most-parsimonious VDJ recombination scenarios. A later analysis defined each TCR beta chain by its CDR3 amino acid sequence plus V-gene family, and excluded reads lacking a unique V-gene family. As a way to deal with suspected cross-contamination and a sequencing artifact, a later analysis dropped over 550 nucleotide sequences that were highly shared and had low generation probability. In a later analysis, a clonal expansion index for each public chain was calculated from normalized within-repertoire ranks of inferred template counts. Generation probabilities in a later analysis came from a VDJ recombination model fitted to out-of-frame rearrangements, and those results were checked against IGoR. A later analysis scored TCR-TCR, TCR-HLA and TCR-CMV co-occurrence with hypergeometric tests, applying a repertoire-size bias correction to TCR pairs. False discovery rates were estimated in a later analysis by permuting HLA or CMV assignments 20 times. A later analysis grouped co-occurring TCRs with DBSCAN, adding TCRdist sequence similarity when clustering within HLA-allele-positive subsets. Repertoires with fewer than 30,000 or more than 120,000 public chains were left out of co-occurrence clustering, as were about 5 repertoires with anomalous nucleotide sharing. Not all clones reach the TCRdb copy of this immuneACCESS table, which keeps in-frame sequences only. Checked studies attribute under half of the gap to unresolved V genes and leave the rest unexplained. Clone size and the V and J calls come from that table; the DNA yielded D and trimming. Counted in this sample were about 160,000 clones; around 74% of them appeared once. The ten largest account for around 2.4% of the sample.

The CDR3 numbers 18 residues from cysteine through phenylalanine. The sequence is cut down to CDR3 DNA, 54 bases in frame from base 1. CDR1 and CDR2 (MRHNA, SNTAGT) derive from the germline V gene. The germline V end is reduced by 3 bases and the J end by 3 bases; junction bases left unmatched: 17. This chain is built from TRBV6-4 and TRBJ2-7; 7 bases in between match TRBD2. This receptor was identified in a female donor in good health and CMV-seronegative. What was sequenced was PBMCs. This receptor carries the CDR3 CASSEMRRWDYGYYEQYF. The base sequence is TGTGCCAGCAGTGAGATGAGGAGATGGGACTACGGATACTACGAGCAGTACTTC.